This T cell receptor (beta chain) appears in the sequencing data of a study of blood T cells in healthy people across ages. Study-level results: In older individuals, TCR beta diversity per million T cells was lower, falling roughly linearly with age. A strong correlation was seen between TCR beta diversity and naive T cell percentage. Diversity was higher, and naive CD4+ cells more numerous, in long-lived donors than in aged donors.

A second PCR, run for roughly 6 to 11 cycles, used a sample-barcoded 5' primer plus a J-beta primer mix. At least 3 million CDR3-containing paired-end reads were obtained per sample. MiXCR, run by TCRdb on the 5' RACE reads, gives a single entry per CDR3 protein. The sample holds fewer than 700,000 distinct CDR3 sequences, approximately 40% seen once. CDR1 and CDR2 (germline): MGHDK, SYGVNS. The CDR3 contains 14 residues. With 3 bases removed from V and 4 bases from J, the gap between germline ends came to 12 bases. Notes on this clonotype: Its target is not known.

The TCR sequence derives from a man aged 80 or over in good health. This chain uses TRBV25-1 with TRBJ1-1; D may be TRBD1 (5 bases). The sequencing sample was made of blood. In DNA form, the CDR3 reads TGTGCCAGCAGTGATCAGACAGCTATCACTGAAGCTTTCTTT. Amino acids: CASSDQTAITEAFF.